One sample yielded the 31 T cell receptor beta chains listed below, sequenced in a study of T-cell reconstitution after alpha-beta-depleted transplantation in children. Unique molecular identifiers were built into the TCRbeta library. In TCRdb, the PCR reads were re-called with MiXCR into one record per CDR3 protein. The sample has approximately 1,000,000 distinct CDR3 sequences; less than 30% are singletons. This specimen was PBMCs, mostly from graft donor cells, taken 360 days after TCRalphabeta/CD19-depleted stem cell transplant. These receptors were taken from a boy under two years old who had a stem cell transplant for SCID, so the T cells may come from the graft donor.

CDR3 protein: CANTNQGHRNQPQHF. The CDR3 DNA reads TGCGCCAACACTAATCAGGGACACCGCAATCAGCCCCAGCATTTT. The chain couples TRBV5-1 to TRBJ1-5; weak D call: TRBD1 (6 bases). Trimming removed 9 bases from V and 2 bases from J, with 18 bases in between. The CDR3 totals 15 residues. Germline CDR1 SGHRS, CDR2 YFSETQ.

V and J are TRBV9 and TRBJ1-5; D remains unclear. Germline V CDR1 and CDR2: SGDLS, YYNGEE. V was pared by 6 bases and J by 0 bases, with 10 bases between. The CDR3 length is 14 residues. The CDR3 protein is CASNGGNSNQPQHF. DNA of the CDR3: TGTGCCAGCAACGGCGGGAATAGCAATCAGCCCCAGCATTTT.

A single count supports this clonotype. This chain links TRBV2 with TRBJ2-7; D is undetermined. The CDR3 sequence is 14 residues long. Germline V lookup: CDR1 SNHLY, CDR2 FYNNEI. With 8 bases removed from V and 4 bases from J, the gap between germline ends came to 18 bases. DNA for the CDR3: TGTGCCAGCGCGTGGGCAGGTCTGGGTTACGAGCAGTACTTC. As protein: CASAWAGLGYEQYF.

This rearrangement joins TRBV6-5 to TRBJ2-7, with 10 bases lining up with TRBD2. This CDR3 comprises 14 residues. After removal of 3 bases from V and 7 bases from J, the junction contained 6 bases not matched to a gene. The germline CDR1 and CDR2 sequences are MNHEY and SVGAGI. In nucleotides, the CDR3 is TGTGCCAGCAGTTATACTAGCGGGGCGTTGGAGCAGTACTTC. Translating gives CASSYTSGALEQYF.

This clonotype has more than one count but fewer than ten. V gene TRBV7-2 combines with J gene TRBJ2-3; tentatively, D is TRBD2 (5 bases). V was trimmed by 5 bases and J by 3 bases, leaving 9 bases between them. The germline CDR1 and CDR2 sequences are SGHTA and FQGNSA. The CDR3 runs 13 residues. As DNA, the CDR3 is TGTGCCAGCAGCGGCCGGGGAACAGATACGCAGTATTTT. Encoded protein: CASSGRGTDTQYF.

This clonotype was found a few times. V gene TRBV10-3 combines with J gene TRBJ1-2; 8 nucleotides line up with TRBD1. CDR3 length: 15 amino acids. Germline V gene data show CDR1 as ENHRY and CDR2 as SYGVKD. Trimming took 2 bases from V and 2 from J; bases not matched to a gene: 4. CDR3: CAISEGDRLNYGYTF. The CDR3, as DNA: TGTGCCATCAGTGAGGGGGACAGGCTGAACTATGGCTACACCTTC.

This clonotype appeared a single time. The V gene is TRBV9, the J gene TRBJ2-1, with TRBD1 matching 9 bases. The junction had 6 bases not matched to a gene; V was cut back by 1 base and J by 4 bases. The CDR3 contains 16 residues. Germline V CDR1 and CDR2: SGDLS, YYNGEE. The CDR3: CASSVWGTGSYNEQFF. CDR3 DNA sequence: TGTGCCAGCAGCGTATGGGGGACAGGGTCGTACAATGAGCAGTTCTTC.

The CDR3 bases are TGCAGCGTTGATGTTATGAACACTGAAGCTTTCTTT. Protein product: CSVDVMNTEAFF. The V call is TRBV29-1, the J call TRBJ1-1; D gene uncertain. Germline V gene data show CDR1 as SQVTM and CDR2 as ANQGSEA. The CDR3 extends over 12 amino acids. Trimming left V 3 bases short and J 0 bases short, with 5 bases between.

This clonotype was picked up a small number of times. The chain couples TRBV4-1 to TRBJ1-4; D remains ambiguous. Deletions cut 0 bases from V and 8 bases from J, with 13 bases between. The CDR3 has 15 residues. From germline, CDR1 is MGHRA and CDR2 YSYEKL. The DNA for the CDR3 is TGCGCCAGCAGCCAAGATGGGCGCTCCTGGGAAAAACTGTTTTTT. Its translation: CASSQDGRSWEKLFF.

The chain couples TRBV4-1 to TRBJ2-5; possible D gene TRBD1, 5 bases. V was pared by 0 bases and J by 2 bases, with 10 bases between. The CDR3 is 15 amino acids. Germline V gene sequence: CDR1 MGHRA, CDR2 YSYEKL. The CDR3 DNA reads TGCGCCAGCAGCCAAGATGGGGCGGATCAAGAGACCCAGTACTTC. Amino acids: CASSQDGADQETQYF.

The rearrangement uses TRBV6-5 and TRBJ1-3; maybe TRBD1 (6 bases). This CDR3 region has 15 residues. Germline CDR1 MNHEY, CDR2 SVGAGI. Trimming pared 4 bases from V and 0 bases from J, leaving 10 bases between. CDR3 sequence reads: CASSSRGVSGNTIYF. CDR3 DNA: TGTGCCAGCAGTTCCAGGGGAGTCTCTGGAAACACCATATATTTT.

V usage is TRBV5-1 and J usage is TRBJ2-2; 12 bases map to TRBD1. Per germline, CDR1 SGHRS and CDR2 YFSETQ. After removal of 5 bases from V and 7 bases from J, the junction contained 6 bases not matched to a gene. CDR3 length: 15 residues. The CDR3 loop reads CASRVGQGAGGELFF. For the CDR3, the DNA is TGCGCCAGCAGAGTGGGACAGGGGGCTGGCGGGGAGCTGTTTTTT.

A few counts support this clonotype. The chain recombines TRBV20-1 with TRBJ2-3; D call uncertain. CDR3 length equals 16 residues. Germline V gives CDR1 DFQATT, CDR2 SNEGSKA (reference sequence). Trimming cost V 5 bases and J 2 bases, with 20 bases left between them. The CDR3 protein is CSAPNPGPPTTDTQYF. In DNA, the CDR3 is TGCAGTGCTCCGAATCCGGGCCCGCCGACCACAGATACGCAGTATTTT.

This clonotype was counted a few times. V gene TRBV5-1 combines with J gene TRBJ2-7, with D perhaps TRBD1 (6 bases). The CDR3 loop spans 14 amino acids. In germline, CDR1 is SGHRS, CDR2 YFSETQ. Trimming stripped 7 bases from V and 0 bases from J, with 14 bases between. In nucleotides, the CDR3 is TGCGCCAGCGCAAGGACAGCCAGCTCCTACGAGCAGTACTTC. Residues: CASARTASSYEQYF. Looking up the rest from reference TRBV5-1 and TRBJ2-7 gives the full variable domain: KAGVTQTPRYLIKTRGQQVTLSCSPISGHRSVSWYQQTPGQGLQFLFEYFSETQRNKGNFPGRFSGRQFSNSRSEMNVSTLELGDSALYLCASARTASSYEQYFGPGTRLTVT.

This clonotype turned up a few times. The rearrangement links TRBV7-9 to TRBJ2-1, with TRBD2 matching over 11 bases. Germline CDR1 is SEHNR and CDR2 is FQNEAQ (reference sequence). This CDR3 has 15 residues. V was pared by 6 bases and J by 8 bases, with 9 bases of the junction left unmatched. The CDR3 loop reads CASRPLAGGIHEQFF. The CDR3 DNA is TGTGCCAGCAGGCCTCTAGCGGGGGGTATCCATGAGCAGTTCTTC. Together with reference TRBV7-9 and TRBJ2-1, the CDR3 gives the full variable domain: DTGVSQNPRHKITKRGQNVTFRCDPISEHNRLYWYRQTLGQGPEFLTYFQNEAQLEKSRLLSDRFSAERPKGSFSTLEIQRTEQGDSAMYLCASRPLAGGIHEQFFGPGTRLTVL.

This clonotype was seen a single time. The rearrangement uses TRBV5-6 and TRBJ2-1; D remains ambiguous. The V gene's germline CDR1 is SGHDT and CDR2 YYEEEE. V was trimmed by 5 bases and J by 7 bases, leaving 16 bases between them. There are 14 residues in the CDR3. The CDR3 spells CASRRPQGWNEQFF. CDR3 in DNA: TGTGCCAGCAGGCGGCCACAAGGATGGAATGAGCAGTTCTTC.

The gene calls are TRBV9 and TRBJ2-7; a possible D gene is TRBD1 (5 bases). Per the germline V gene, CDR1 is SGDLS and CDR2 is YYNGEE. CDR3 size: 14 residues. V lost 0 bases and J lost 2, with 9 bases in between. The CDR3 reads CASSVGGLAYEQYF. The CDR3 bases are TGTGCCAGCAGCGTAGGGGGCTTGGCCTACGAGCAGTACTTC.

This clonotype was counted many times. The V and J genes are TRBV29-1 and TRBJ2-7; D possibly corresponds to TRBD2 (6 bases). Germline V CDR1 and CDR2: SQVTM, ANQGSEA. The CDR3 totals 14 residues. Trimming took 6 bases from V and 0 from J, leaving 15 bases between them. CDR3 coding DNA: TGCAGCGTGGCCGGGACTCGTAGCTCCTACGAGCAGTACTTC. Its protein product is CSVAGTRSSYEQYF.

This clonotype was recorded once. Relative to the germline gene, one junction end is altered; a read error may explain this. This chain uses TRBV5-1 with TRBJ2-2; D might be TRBD2 (5 bases). Per germline, CDR1 SGHRS and CDR2 YFSETQ. The CDR3 is 17 residues long. DNA for the CDR3: TGCGCCAGCAGCTTGATGCGGGTCGACGCGAACACCGGGGAGCCGTTTTTT. Translating gives CASSLMRVDANTGEPFF.

This clonotype was seen more than once but under ten times. V is TRBV29-1 and J is TRBJ2-1; D not certain. The CDR3 runs to 15 residues. Germline values: CDR1 SQVTM, CDR2 ANQGSEA. V lost 1 base to trimming and J lost 5 bases, with 15 bases between them. DNA of the CDR3: TGCAGCGTTGAAGGTACCGCCCCGCGGCACAATGAGCAGTTCTTC. Amino acids: CSVEGTAPRHNEQFF.

This clonotype has a handful of counts. The V gene is TRBV2, the J gene TRBJ2-5; TRBD1 or TRBD2 may be the D gene (6 bases each). The CDR3 runs 15 residues. From germline, CDR1 is SNHLY and CDR2 FYNNEI. V dropped 4 bases and J dropped 6 bases, with 18 bases sitting between them. The CDR3 DNA is TGTGCCAGCAGTGGGGGACCATGGGGGGACAAGACCCAGTACTTC. Protein sequence: CASSGGPWGDKTQYF. Full variable domain (remainder filled in from reference TRBV2 and TRBJ2-5): EPEVTQTPSHQVTQMGQEVILRCVPISNHLYFYWYRQILGQKVEFLVSFYNNEISEKSEIFDDQFSVERPDGSNFTLKIRSTKLEDSAMYFCASSGGPWGDKTQYFGPGTRLLVL.

The rearrangement links TRBV18 to TRBJ1-1; D gene unclear. The V gene lost 2 bases and the J gene lost 11 bases, with 18 bases spanning the gap. The CDR3 sequence is 14 residues long. Germline V gene lookup returns CDR1 KGHSH and CDR2 LQKENI. Here the CDR3 reads CASSPSIGGQRAFF. The CDR3 DNA is TGTGCCAGCTCACCATCGATCGGAGGGCAGCGGGCTTTCTTT.

The chain recombines TRBV5-1 with TRBJ2-1, with D perhaps being TRBD1 or TRBD2 (5 bases each). The germline V gene has CDR1 SGHRS and CDR2 YFSETQ. The V and J ends lost 4 bases and 1 base respectively, with 12 bases between them. There are 15 residues in the CDR3. CDR3 nucleotide sequence: TGCGCCAGCAGCCCGGGGCGCGTGTCCTACAATGAGCAGTTCTTC. Amino acids: CASSPGRVSYNEQFF.

V is TRBV9 and J is TRBJ2-7; D uncertain. V lost 4 bases and J 2 bases, leaving 16 bases between the germline ends. This CDR3 is 15 amino acids long. CDR1 and CDR2 (germline): SGDLS, YYNGEE. CDR3 sequence: CASSPRGGRTYEQYF. The CDR3 DNA follows: TGTGCCAGCAGCCCACGCGGTGGACGGACCTACGAGCAGTACTTC.

This clonotype was detected a few times. CDR3 coding DNA: TGCGCCAGCAGCCGGTTTCCGGGACTTATTTTCACAGATACGCAGTATTTT. Translation gives CASSRFPGLIFTDTQYF. The chain is built from TRBV5-1 and TRBJ2-3, with a weak D call TRBD2 (6 bases). This CDR3 is 17 amino acids long. Germline loops: CDR1 SGHRS, CDR2 YFSETQ. Trimming shortened V by 4 bases and J by 2 bases, and 20 bases separated the two germline ends.

With respect to this clonotype: At one end the junction does not follow the germline gene, possibly because of a read error. The chain is built from TRBV5-6 and TRBJ2-3; 9 bases align to TRBD1. The germline V gene has CDR1 SGHDT and CDR2 YYEEEE. The CDR3 runs to 13 residues. The CDR3 DNA reads as TGTGCCAGCAGCTTATGGGACAGGGCGCCTCCCACCTTT. This sequence encodes CASSLWDRAPPTF. The full variable domain, completed using reference TRBV5-6 and TRBJ2-3, is DAGVTQSPTHLIKTRGQQVTLRCSPKSGHDTVSWYQQALGQGPQFIFQYYEEEERQRGNFPDRFSGHQFPNYSSELNVNALLLGDSALYLCASSLWDRAPPTFGPGTRLTVL.

The rearrangement links TRBV3-1 to TRBJ2-1; the D gene is possibly TRBD2 (7 bases). The CDR3 contains 14 residues. Germline V gene sequence: CDR1 LGHDT, CDR2 YNNKEL (reference sequence). Trimming removed 1 base from V and 7 bases from J, with 11 bases in between. The CDR3 sequence: CASSQVGGANEQFF. The DNA for the CDR3 is TGTGCCAGCAGCCAAGTAGGGGGGGCGAATGAGCAGTTCTTC.

V gene TRBV20-1 combines with J gene TRBJ2-1; weak D call: TRBD1 (5 bases). Germline values: CDR1 DFQATT, CDR2 SNEGSKA (reference sequence). This CDR3 region has 14 residues. V lost 5 bases and J 1 base, leaving 12 bases between the germline ends. The CDR3 nucleotides read TGCAGTGCTGGCAGACAGTATTCCTACAATGAGCAGTTCTTC. Protein: CSAGRQYSYNEQFF.

The chain is built from TRBV12-3 or TRBV12-4 and TRBJ2-7; D assignment may be TRBD1 or TRBD2 (6 bases each). The CDR3 spans 13 residues. V was clipped by 3 bases and J by 7 bases, with 13 bases between them. The CDR3 spells CASSFGGAREQYF. DNA for the CDR3: TGTGCCAGCAGTTTCGGGGGCGCGAGGGAGCAGTACTTC.

This clonotype came up a few times. The chain combines TRBV15 with TRBJ2-1; D ambiguous. The CDR3 is made up of 13 amino acids. Germline V gene sequence: CDR1 LNHNV, CDR2 YYDKDF (reference sequence). The V gene lost 0 bases and the J gene lost 12 bases, with 12 bases spanning the gap. Here the CDR3 DNA reads TGTGCCACCAGCAGAGATCAGGCGGCAGCGCAGTTCTTC. It specifies CATSRDQAAAQFF.

There are a few counts of this clonotype. The genes are TRBV6-2 or TRBV6-3 and TRBJ2-7, with D tentatively TRBD2 (6 bases). The CDR3 sequence is 13 residues long. From germline, CDR1 is MNHEY and CDR2 SVGEGT. The V and J ends lost 3 bases and 7 bases respectively, with 13 bases between them. The CDR3, as DNA: TGTGCCAGCAGTTATCTGGAGGGTTGGGAGCAGTACTTC. Amino acids: CASSYLEGWEQYF.